These 10 T cell receptor beta chains were sequenced from one sample in a study of blood T cells in healthy people across ages. A J-beta primer mix and a sample-barcoded 5' primer were used in a second PCR of about 7 to 12 cycles. TCRdb independently ran MiXCR on the 5' RACE reads; one entry per CDR3 protein. The sample holds 780,000 or so distinct CDR3 sequences, roughly 50% seen once. Sequencing used blood. The receptors derive from an elderly man in good health.

The rearrangement joins TRBV20-1 to TRBJ1-5; the D is unclear. Per germline, CDR1 DFQATT and CDR2 SNEGSKA (reference sequence). The CDR3 totals 14 residues. V lost 1 base, J lost 2 bases, and 9 bases lay in between. Written as DNA, the CDR3 is TGCAGTGCTAGAGCTGACTCTGGCAATCAGCCCCAGCATTTT. It is translated as CSARADSGNQPQHF.

This clonotype was seen a handful of times. The genes are TRBV11-2 and TRBJ2-1, with TRBD2 identical over 8 bases. Germline V gene data show CDR1 as SGHAT and CDR2 as FQNNGV. The CDR3 runs 15 residues. V trimming: 3 bases; J trimming: 5 bases; junction bases outside the gene matches: 6. The CDR3 region has the DNA TGTGCCAGCAGCTTTCCGGGACTAGTGGACAATGAGCAGTTCTTC. It codes for CASSFPGLVDNEQFF.

V usage is TRBV7-2 and J usage is TRBJ2-7; D not certain. The V end lost 5 bases, the J end lost 9 bases, and 11 bases lay between the germline ends. The germline gives CDR1 SGHTA, CDR2 FQGNSA. The CDR3 contains 11 residues. The CDR3 reads CASSDASVQYF. In DNA form, the CDR3 reads TGTGCCAGCAGCGATGCGTCTGTGCAGTACTTC.

This chain uses TRBV18 with TRBJ1-1; 8 bases map to TRBD1. V was clipped by 5 bases and J by 3 bases; unmatched bases: 8. The CDR3 spans 15 residues. Per the germline V gene, CDR1 is KGHSH and CDR2 is LQKENI. The CDR3 DNA follows: TGTGCCAGCTCAGCAGCCGGACAGGGTCACACTGAAGCTTTCTTT. This gives the protein CASSAAGQGHTEAFF.

The chain joins TRBV24-1 to TRBJ2-1; 12 nucleotides agree with TRBD2. The CDR3 is 14 amino acids. V shed 4 bases and J 9 bases; nucleotides not matched to a gene: 3. CDR1 and CDR2 (germline): KGHDR, SFDVKD. CDR3 in DNA: TGTGCCACCAGTGACACTAGCGGGAGGACTGAGCAGTTCTTC. It encodes CATSDTSGRTEQFF.

This clonotype was counted a few times. This chain uses TRBV7-9 with TRBJ1-4; 7 positions match TRBD1. The V segment lost 4 bases and the J segment 8 bases; nucleotides outside the gene matches: 7. Germline CDR1 reads SEHNR; CDR2 reads FQNEAQ (reference sequence). CDR3 length equals 14 residues. The CDR3 nucleotides are TGTGCCAGCAGCTCCCGACAGGGTAACGAAAAACTGTTTTTT. Its protein product is CASSSRQGNEKLFF.

The V call is TRBV7-2, the J call TRBJ2-5, with 7 nucleotides matching TRBD2. V shed 3 bases and J 11 bases; nucleotides not matched to a gene: 15. This CDR3 comprises 15 residues. CDR1 is SGHTA, CDR2 FQGNSA, per germline. CDR3 loop: CASSFTPGLNNEQYF. The CDR3 nucleotides are TGTGCCAGCAGCTTCACCCCGGGACTAAACAATGAGCAGTACTTC. Drawing the rest from reference TRBV7-2 and TRBJ2-5, the complete variable domain is GAGVSQSPSNKVTEKGKDVELRCDPISGHTALYWYRQSLGQGLEFLIYFQGNSAPDKSGLPSDRFSAERTGGSVSTLTIQRTQQEDSAVYLCASSFTPGLNNEQYFGPGTRLLVL.

V gene TRBV24-1 combines with J gene TRBJ1-2, with 7 bases identical to TRBD1. The CDR3 sequence is 16 residues long. The germline CDR1 and CDR2 sequences are KGHDR and SFDVKD. The V gene end was trimmed by 4 bases and the J gene end by 0 bases; junction bases not matched to a gene: 7. CDR3 nucleotide sequence: TGTGCCACCAGTGACGGTGGGACAGCTACTAACTATGGCTACACCTTC. Translated: CATSDGGTATNYGYTF.

V is TRBV12-3 or TRBV12-4 and J is TRBJ1-2; D not certain. The CDR3 extends over 10 amino acids. The V gene lost 3 bases and the J gene lost 6 bases, with 2 bases spanning the gap. CDR3 nucleotide sequence: TGTGCCAGCAGTTTTGATGGCTACACCTTC. Its protein product is CASSFDGYTF.

There are a few counts of this clonotype. V is TRBV9 and J is TRBJ1-2; D is undetermined. Germline-derived CDR1 and CDR2 are SGDLS and YYNGEE. V was shortened by 0 bases and J by 5 bases, with 14 bases between the two germline ends. CDR3 length: 15 residues. CDR3: CASSVAIGVGYGYTF. The CDR3, as DNA: TGTGCCAGCAGCGTAGCTATCGGGGTTGGGTATGGCTACACCTTC.